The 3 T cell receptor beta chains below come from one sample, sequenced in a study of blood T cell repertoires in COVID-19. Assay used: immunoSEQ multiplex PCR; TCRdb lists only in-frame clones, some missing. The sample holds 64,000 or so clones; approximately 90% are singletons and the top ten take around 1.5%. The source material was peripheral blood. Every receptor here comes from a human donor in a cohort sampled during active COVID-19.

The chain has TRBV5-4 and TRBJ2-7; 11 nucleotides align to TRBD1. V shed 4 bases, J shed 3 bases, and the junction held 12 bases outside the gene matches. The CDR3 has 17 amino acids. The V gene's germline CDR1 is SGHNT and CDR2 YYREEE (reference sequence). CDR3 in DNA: TGTGCCAGCAGCCCTGGACCACGGGACAGGGGGAACTACGAGCAGTACTTC. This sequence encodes CASSPGPRDRGNYEQYF.

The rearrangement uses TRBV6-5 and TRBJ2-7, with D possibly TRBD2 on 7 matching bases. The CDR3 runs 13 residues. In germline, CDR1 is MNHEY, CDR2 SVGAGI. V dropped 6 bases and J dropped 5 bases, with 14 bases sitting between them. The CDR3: CASRTPGGHEQYF. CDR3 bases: TGTGCCAGCAGAACCCCGGGGGGCCACGAGCAGTACTTC.

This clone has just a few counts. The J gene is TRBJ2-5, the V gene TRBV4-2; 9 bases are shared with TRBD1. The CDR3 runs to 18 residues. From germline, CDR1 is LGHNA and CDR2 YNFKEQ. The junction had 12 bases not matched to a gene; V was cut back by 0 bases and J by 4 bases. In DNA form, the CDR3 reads TGTGCCAGCAGCCAAGATCCGGACAGGGGCTCTTATTTAGAGACCCAGTACTTC. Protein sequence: CASSQDPDRGSYLETQYF.